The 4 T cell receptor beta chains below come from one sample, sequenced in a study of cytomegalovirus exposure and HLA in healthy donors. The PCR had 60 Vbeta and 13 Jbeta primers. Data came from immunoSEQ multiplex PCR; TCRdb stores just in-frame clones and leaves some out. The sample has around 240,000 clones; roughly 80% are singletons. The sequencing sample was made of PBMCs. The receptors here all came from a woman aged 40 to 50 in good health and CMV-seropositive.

CDR3 nucleotides: TGTGCCAGCTCACCAAACCAGGGGGGCTATGGCTACACCTTC. Translating it yields CASSPNQGGYGYTF. The J gene is TRBJ1-2, the V gene TRBV18, with TRBD1 matching over 7 bases. This CDR3 has 14 amino acids. Germline CDR1 reads KGHSH; CDR2 reads LQKENI. The V gene end was trimmed by 2 bases and the J gene end by 4 bases; junction bases not matched to a gene: 4.

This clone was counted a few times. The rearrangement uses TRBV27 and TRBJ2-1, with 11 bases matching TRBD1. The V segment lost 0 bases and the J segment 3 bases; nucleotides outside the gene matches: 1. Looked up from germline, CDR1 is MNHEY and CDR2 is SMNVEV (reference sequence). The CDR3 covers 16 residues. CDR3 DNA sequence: TGTGCCAGCAGTTTATCCGGGACAGGGGGCTACAATGAGCAGTTCTTC. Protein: CASSLSGTGGYNEQFF.

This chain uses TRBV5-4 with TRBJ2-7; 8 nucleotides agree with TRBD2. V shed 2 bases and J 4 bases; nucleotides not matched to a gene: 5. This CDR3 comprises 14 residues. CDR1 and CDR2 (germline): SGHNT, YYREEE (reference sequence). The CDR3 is CASSFSASGYEQYF. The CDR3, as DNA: TGTGCCAGCAGCTTTTCCGCTAGCGGGTACGAGCAGTACTTC.

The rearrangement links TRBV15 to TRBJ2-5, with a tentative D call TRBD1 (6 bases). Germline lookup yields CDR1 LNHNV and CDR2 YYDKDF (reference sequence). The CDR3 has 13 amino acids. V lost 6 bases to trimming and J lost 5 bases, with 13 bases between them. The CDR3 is CATRGARGETQYF. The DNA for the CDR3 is TGTGCCACCAGGGGGGCTCGAGGGGAGACCCAGTACTTC.